The T cell receptor (beta chain) under discussion was sequenced for a study of CD8+ T cells in alopecia areata. Study context: Those treated were given oral tofacitinib at 5 to 10 mg twice daily.

Isolated RNA was reverse transcribed into cDNA used as the sequencing template. Here immunoSEQ multiplex PCR was the method, and the copy in TCRdb shows in-frame clones only, minus some. The sample contains 200,000 to 250,000 clones, approximately 45% of which appear only once. Trimming shortened V by 2 bases and J by 1 base, and 6 bases separated the two germline ends. The germline CDR1 and CDR2 sequences are SGDLS and YYNGEE. This CDR3 comprises 13 residues. This sample's treatment: oral pan-JAK inhibitor, 5-10 mg twice daily. The study team obtained lesional scalp punch biopsies and peripheral blood from alopecia areata patients. CD4+ and CD8+ T cells were sorted from PBMCs stained for CD3, CD4 and CD8.

This TCR was recovered from a human donor with alopecia areata. This chain uses TRBV9 with TRBJ1-1; D is unresolved. Sequencing was performed on CD4+ T cells sorted from blood, taken at approximately week 39, from a patient treated with tofacitinib. The CDR3 DNA reads as TGTGCCAGCAGCGTCTCTCCGAACACTGAAGCTTTCTTT. The encoded protein is CASSVSPNTEAFF.